The source of this T cell receptor (beta chain) is a study of blood T cell repertoires in COVID-19. Background on the study: PBMCs, B-cell-depleted T cells, or T cells were the source of the cDNA or gDNA that made up the material.

Using immunoSEQ multiplex PCR, the repertoire was profiled, and TCRdb retains in-frame clones only, with some absent. Of over 95,000 clones in the sample, roughly 85% were seen once. This CDR3 is 16 amino acids long. CDR1 is MGHRA, CDR2 YSYEKL, per germline. The ends lost 2 bases at V and 5 bases at J; junction bases unmatched: 10. The source of this sequence is a man aged 40-50 years with acute or convalescent COVID-19. The chain recombines TRBV4-1 with TRBJ2-5; 8 bases align to TRBD2. Specimen: peripheral blood. As DNA, the CDR3 is TGCGCCAGCAGCCAAATGGGACTAGTTTCCTGGGAGACCCAGTACTTC. It specifies CASSQMGLVSWETQYF.